This T cell receptor beta chain stems from a study of identical twins. Overall study findings and caveats: A partial confounding effect on zero-insertion analyses could come from invariant MAIT and iNKT cells. A lower insertion count was a feature of abundant cord blood beta clonotypes, with no such feature in memory repertoires.

MiXCR was run by TCRdb on the 5' RACE reads, yielding one entry per CDR3 protein. The table lists fewer than 800,000 distinct CDR3 sequences, 7.1% of them singletons. CDR3 size: 15 residues. V dropped 6 bases and J dropped 0 bases, with 12 bases sitting between them. Germline assignment: CDR1 MNHEY and CDR2 SMNVEV (reference sequence). Of note for this clonotype: Its antigen is as yet unknown.

Another study also made use of these data, one on yellow fever vaccine responses in identical twins.

The sequence derives from a woman aged 18-35 years in good health. The chain couples TRBV27 to TRBJ2-1, with unresolved D. The sample comprised PBMCs. CDR3 in DNA: TGTGCCAGCAGCAGAGACGGAAACTCCTACAATGAGCAGTTCTTC. This gives the protein CASSRDGNSYNEQFF.